The T cell receptor beta chain described here comes from a study of T cell responses to AZD1222 COVID-19 vaccine. Whole-study findings and limits: It was only after the peak T cell response that any repertoires were sampled. Females made up more of the donors, who were largely white British, and clonal diversity may have come out too low.

As regards this clone: Its specificity is not known.

There are 12 residues in the CDR3. Germline CDR1 is SNHLY and CDR2 is FYNNEI. Trimming cost V 4 bases and J 4 bases, with 5 bases left between them. Assay: immunoSEQ multiplex PCR; the TCRdb copy retains only in-frame clones and omits some. The sample shows roughly 140,000 clones, 80% to 95% of them seen only once. This clonotype originated in an adult who received the AZD1222 COVID-19 vaccine. The chain links TRBV2 to TRBJ2-1; D is undetermined. The sequences come from peripheral blood, collected 28 days after the second AZD1222 dose. CDR3 residues: CASSGRYNEQFF. For the CDR3, the DNA is TGTGCCAGCAGTGGTCGTTACAATGAGCAGTTCTTC.